The 26 T cell receptor beta chains below come from one sample, sequenced in a study of cytomegalovirus exposure and HLA in healthy donors. In the PCR, 60 Vbeta and 13 Jbeta primers were used. Data came from immunoSEQ multiplex PCR; TCRdb stores just in-frame clones and leaves some out. The repertoire holds some 150,000 clones, with around four fifths as singletons. Sequencing was done on a sample of PBMCs. Source of these receptors: a woman in her fifties or sixties in good health and CMV-seronegative.

This sequence joins TRBV9 and TRBJ2-7; 8 bases map to TRBD1. The J segment lost 2 bases and the V segment lost 4 bases, leaving 11 bases of the junction unmatched. CDR1 and CDR2 from the germline V gene are SGDLS and YYNGEE. CDR3 length: 16 amino acids. CDR3 sequence: CASSPRPGGGTYEQYF. CDR3 sequence (DNA): TGTGCCAGCAGCCCTCGCCCAGGGGGCGGAACCTACGAGCAGTACTTC.

V and J are TRBV25-1 and TRBJ2-7, with 7 bases that match TRBD1. The CDR3 sequence is 15 residues long. Germline lookup yields CDR1 MGHDK and CDR2 SYGVNS. V was pared by 4 bases and J by 1 base, with 7 bases of the junction left unmatched. The CDR3 coding sequence is TGTGCCAGCAGTGCGCGACAGGGTTTATCCTACGAGCAGTACTTC. Its protein is CASSARQGLSYEQYF.

The chain joins TRBV28 to TRBJ1-2, with D maybe TRBD1 (5 bases). Trimming removed 5 bases from V and 7 bases from J, with 17 bases in between. Germline-derived CDR1 and CDR2 are MDHEN and SYDVKM. The CDR3 loop spans 14 amino acids. For the CDR3, the DNA is TGTGCCAGCAGTACCGGGACTACCCTGCGTGGCTACACCTTC. Translating it yields CASSTGTTLRGYTF.

This rearrangement joins TRBV12-2 to TRBJ1-5; TRBD1, the table's D call, lacks a check against the DNA. TRBV12-2 is listed as a pseudogene. The CDR3 extends over 22 amino acids. This CDR3 reads CASRLGLSTGQSGNYSNQPQHF. The CDR3 nucleotides are TGTGCAAGTCGCTTAGGATTGTCAACGGGACAAAGCGGAAACTATAGCAATCAGCCCCAGCATTTT.

The count of this clone is one. This CDR3 is CASSLYSGGAGGNTIYF. CDR3 nucleotides: TGTGCCAGCAGCTTATATTCGGGGGGGGCGGGAGGAAACACCATATATTTT. The V and J genes are TRBV7-2 and TRBJ1-3, with D possibly being TRBD1 (6 bases). Trimming removed 2 bases at V and 4 bases at J, with 18 bases between. The CDR3 is 17 amino acids. The V gene's germline CDR1 is SGHTA and CDR2 FQGNSA.

With respect to this clone: The sample holds other DNA sequences that translate to the same CDR3. CDR3 residues: CATSRGRNSPLHF. In DNA form, the CDR3 reads TGTGCCACCAGCAGAGGCAGGAATTCACCCCTCCACTTT. V is TRBV15 and J is TRBJ1-6; D remains unclear. This CDR3 has 13 amino acids. Per the germline V gene, CDR1 is LNHNV and CDR2 is YYDKDF (reference sequence). Trimming cost V 1 base and J 7 bases, with 5 bases left between them.

The J gene is TRBJ2-3, the V gene TRBV30, with D perhaps matching TRBD2 (6 bases). The CDR3 loop spans 14 amino acids. The V end was cut by 4 bases, the J end by 0 bases, with 11 bases between. Germline V gene sequence: CDR1 GTSNPN, CDR2 SVGIG (reference sequence). As DNA, the CDR3 is TGTGCCTGGAAAGCAAGCGGGAGCACAGATACGCAGTATTTT. This codes for CAWKASGSTDTQYF.

This chain connects TRBV28 to TRBJ2-7; 8 nucleotides line up with TRBD2. Unmatched junction bases numbered 12, after V lost 7 bases and J lost 1 base. CDR1 and CDR2 from the germline V gene are MDHEN and SYDVKM. CDR3 size: 16 residues. CDR3 protein: CASNVGGVPTSYEQYF. As DNA, the CDR3 is TGTGCCAGCAACGTCGGGGGGGTCCCCACGTCCTACGAGCAGTACTTC.

The V and J genes are TRBV18 and TRBJ2-7, with D uncertain. The CDR3 totals 12 residues. V lost 2 bases to trimming and J lost 4 bases, with 6 bases between them. CDR1 and CDR2 from the germline V gene are KGHSH and LQKENI. DNA for the CDR3: TGTGCCAGCTCACCAACCCTATACGAGCAGTACTTC. It yields the protein CASSPTLYEQYF. Combining the CDR3 with reference TRBV18 and TRBJ2-7 gives the whole variable domain NAGVMQNPRHLVRRRGQEARLRCSPMKGHSHVYWYRQLPEEGLKFMVYLQKENIIDESGMPKERFSAEFPKEGPSILRIQQVVRGDSAAYFCASSPTLYEQYFGPGTRLTVT.

This clone came up once. The rearrangement links TRBV18 to TRBJ1-6, with 7 bases that match TRBD1. The CDR3 runs 16 residues. V lost 1 base and J lost 7; bases outside the gene matches: 7. Germline values: CDR1 KGHSH, CDR2 LQKENI. CDR3 bases: TGTGCCAGCTCACCACTTAGGACAGGCGCCAATTCACCCCTCCACTTT. This encodes CASSPLRTGANSPLHF.

This clone was detected once. The chain combines TRBV6-5 with TRBJ1-1; TRBD1 matches at 8 bases. Trimming at V came to 6 bases and at J to 4 bases, leaving 7 bases not matched to a gene. This CDR3 has 14 amino acids. Germline CDR1 and CDR2: MNHEY and SVGAGI. CDR3 in DNA: TGTGCCAGCAGCCGACAGGGGATAACCACTGAAGCTTTCTTT. Its translation: CASSRQGITTEAFF.

This chain uses TRBV11-2 with TRBJ2-3, with TRBD2 matching 12 bases. The germline gives CDR1 SGHAT, CDR2 FQNNGV. V lost 3 bases and J lost 3; bases outside the gene matches: 4. There are 16 residues in the CDR3. CDR3: CASSLRTSGVTDTQYF. CDR3 in DNA: TGTGCCAGCAGCTTGCGGACTAGCGGGGTTACAGATACGCAGTATTTT.

This clone was counted a few times. J is TRBJ1-2 and V is TRBV28; no firm D call. Trimming stripped 2 bases from V and 7 bases from J, with 8 bases between. Per germline, CDR1 MDHEN and CDR2 SYDVKM. CDR3 size: 12 residues. The CDR3 nucleotides read TGTGCCAGCAGTTTACGGGTCGGTGGCTACACCTTC. Translation gives CASSLRVGGYTF.

The chain is built from TRBV28 and TRBJ1-2; tentatively, D is TRBD1 (5 bases). The germline V and J ends were trimmed by 7 bases and 8 bases, with 17 bases remaining between them. The CDR3 consists of 13 residues. Germline lookup yields CDR1 MDHEN and CDR2 SYDVKM. Written as DNA, the CDR3 is TGTGCCAGCACCTTAATAGGACAAAGGGGCTACACCTTC. As protein: CASTLIGQRGYTF.

The DNA for the CDR3 is TGTGCCAGCAGAAAGGAGGGAGCATCTAACTATGGCTACACCTTC. Its translation: CASRKEGASNYGYTF. This sequence joins TRBV6-1 and TRBJ1-2; no firm D call. This CDR3 region has 15 residues. Germline CDR1 is MNHNS and CDR2 is SASEGT. The V gene lost 6 bases and the J gene lost 0 bases, with 14 bases spanning the gap.

The chain links TRBV11-2 to TRBJ2-1, with 9 bases that match TRBD2. Germline V CDR1 and CDR2: SGHAT, FQNNGV. The CDR3 length is 16 residues. V lost 5 bases, J lost 3 bases, and 8 bases stayed unmatched. CDR3 amino acids: CASSGRASGNYNEQFF. The CDR3 DNA sequence: TGTGCCAGCAGCGGAAGGGCTAGCGGGAACTACAATGAGCAGTTCTTC.

V is TRBV5-4 and J is TRBJ2-5; 8 bases match TRBD2. With the DNA end fitting TRBJ2-7 better, the J assignment may be wrong. The CDR3 spans 16 residues. From germline, CDR1 is SGHNT and CDR2 YYREEE (reference sequence). The CDR3 loop reads CASSSRGGQRSYEQYF. The CDR3 DNA sequence: TGTGCCAGCAGCTCTCGGGGGGGGCAGCGCTCCTACGAGCAGTACTTC.

This chain joins TRBV4-3 and TRBJ2-3; 7 bases are a match to TRBD2. CDR3 size: 17 residues. Per germline, CDR1 LGHNA and CDR2 YSLEER. Losses at the gene ends were 2 bases for V and 2 bases for J; bases not matched to a gene: 10. CDR3 bases: TGCGCCAGCAGCCAACGAGGGCCAGCGGGACTCACAGATACGCAGTATTTT. It yields the protein CASSQRGPAGLTDTQYF.

This rearrangement joins TRBV7-9 to TRBJ2-1, with no clear D. The V and J ends lost 1 base and 5 bases respectively, with 9 bases between them. CDR3 length: 14 residues. Germline assignment: CDR1 SEHNR and CDR2 FQNEAQ (reference sequence). The CDR3 DNA is TGTGCCAGCAGCTTAGGGAGCGAGAACAATGAGCAGTTCTTC. Translation: CASSLGSENNEQFF.

The rearrangement links TRBV7-2 to TRBJ1-2; 7 bases fit TRBD1. There are 14 residues in the CDR3. Losses at the gene ends were 5 bases for V and 8 bases for J; bases not matched to a gene: 11. Per germline, CDR1 SGHTA and CDR2 FQGNSA. This chain's CDR3 is CASSLQGGVGGYTF. The CDR3 coding sequence is TGTGCCAGCAGCCTCCAGGGGGGTGTCGGGGGCTACACCTTC. The full variable domain, in which reference TRBV7-2 and TRBJ1-2 provide the parts outside the CDR3, is GAGVSQSPSNKVTEKGKDVELRCDPISGHTALYWYRQSLGQGLEFLIYFQGNSAPDKSGLPSDRFSAERTGGSVSTLTIQRTQQEDSAVYLCASSLQGGVGGYTFGSGTRLTVV.

This chain connects TRBV9 to TRBJ2-2; 8 bases map to TRBD1. Germline V gene lookup returns CDR1 SGDLS and CDR2 YYNGEE. V was clipped by 2 bases and J by 5 bases; unmatched bases: 5. The CDR3 extends over 15 amino acids. In DNA form, the CDR3 reads TGTGCCAGCAGCGTGGCACAGGGGGTTACCGGGGAGCTGTTTTTT. Its translation is CASSVAQGVTGELFF.

The V and J genes are TRBV7-9 and TRBJ1-1; D not certain. This CDR3 is built from 16 residues. The V gene lost 1 base and the J gene lost 5 bases, with 17 bases spanning the gap. CDR1 and CDR2 (germline): SEHNR, FQNEAQ (reference sequence). The CDR3 loop is CASSLGQVLARTEAFF. CDR3 in DNA: TGTGCCAGCAGCTTAGGGCAAGTCTTGGCGAGGACTGAAGCTTTCTTT. The variable domain in full, completed from reference TRBV7-9 and TRBJ1-1, reads DTGVSQNPRHKITKRGQNVTFRCDPISEHNRLYWYRQTLGQGPEFLTYFQNEAQLEKSRLLSDRFSAERPKGSFSTLEIQRTEQGDSAMYLCASSLGQVLARTEAFFGQGTRLTVV.

V is TRBV18 and J is TRBJ1-1; D perhaps matches TRBD1 (5 bases). Germline V gene sequence: CDR1 KGHSH, CDR2 LQKENI. CDR3 length equals 14 residues. Trimming removed 3 bases at V and 2 bases at J, with 10 bases between. The DNA of the CDR3 is TGTGCCAGCTCACCCTGGGGCGCAAACACTGAAGCTTTCTTT. This sequence encodes CASSPWGANTEAFF.

The CDR3 coding sequence is TGTGCCATCAGTGAATGGGGACACCCGTCGGACACCGGGGAGCTGTTTTTT. It is translated as CAISEWGHPSDTGELFF. The chain recombines TRBV10-3 with TRBJ2-2, with D perhaps matching TRBD1 (6 bases). Germline values: CDR1 ENHRY, CDR2 SYGVKD. Trimming shortened V by 3 bases and J by 3 bases, and 17 bases separated the two germline ends. The CDR3 contains 17 residues.

This clone has just a few counts. CDR3 loop: CAISESFGGGDTEAFF. The CDR3, as DNA: TGTGCCATCAGTGAGTCGTTTGGGGGAGGGGACACTGAAGCTTTCTTT. The rearrangement uses TRBV10-3 and TRBJ1-1; possible D gene TRBD1, 5 bases. The CDR3 totals 16 residues. Germline values: CDR1 ENHRY, CDR2 SYGVKD. Trimming removed 0 bases from V and 3 bases from J, with 14 bases in between.

The table lists this clone with a few counts. CDR3 sequence reads: CASSVGQGAAHEKLFF. The CDR3 nucleotides read TGTGCCAGCAGCGTAGGACAGGGGGCGGCCCATGAAAAACTGTTTTTT. The genes are TRBV5-6 and TRBJ1-4, with 11 positions matching TRBD1. Germline V gives CDR1 SGHDT, CDR2 YYEEEE. The CDR3 is made up of 16 amino acids. V trimming: 4 bases; J trimming: 6 bases; junction bases outside the gene matches: 8.